Listed below are T cell receptor beta chains from one sample, sequenced in a study of cytomegalovirus exposure and HLA in healthy donors. Assay: immunoSEQ multiplex PCR; the TCRdb copy retains only in-frame clones and omits some. The sample has around 100,000 clones; 78% are singletons. The sequenced sample was PBMCs. The receptors stem from a woman in her forties in good health and CMV-seropositive. The CDR3 runs from the conserved cysteine through the conserved F or W. A D gene is named only where the DNA matches it firmly. Not all rows give a size; the values are once, few, many and, for expanded clones, a class.

D gene	clone size	V gene	J gene	CDR3 length	CDR3 DNA	CDR3 protein
TRBD1	.	TRBV19	TRBJ2-3	21	TGTGCCAGTAGTCTTGGAAGGCGTTCCGGGACAGGGTGGGGAAGCACAGATACGCAGTATTTT	CASSLGRRSGTGWGSTDTQYF
TRBD2	.	TRBV4-3	TRBJ2-3	17	TGCGCCAGCAGCCAACTTAGCGGGGTAGATCGCACAGATACGCAGTATTTT	CASSQLSGVDRTDTQYF
.	.	TRBV23-1	TRBJ1-1	16	TGCGCCAGCAGTCAATCGGGTCAGGGTGAGCGCACTGAAGCTTTCTTT	CASSQSGQGERTEAFF
.	once	TRBV2	TRBJ1-1	14	TGTGCCAGCAGCCCCCTAGCCCCTGGGACTGAAGCTTTCTTT	CASSPLAPGTEAFF
.	.	TRBV9	TRBJ2-7	14	TGTGCCAGCAGCGTAGAAGAGGGAACCTACGAGCAGTACTTC	CASSVEEGTYEQYF
.	.	TRBV19	TRBJ2-1	15	TGTGCCAGTAGTATCTCTGCGAGCTCCTACAATGAGCAGTTCTTC	CASSISASSYNEQFF
TRBD2	.	TRBV2	TRBJ2-1	14	TGTGCCAGCAGTCCCCTAGCGGGAGACACTGAGCAGTTCTTC	CASSPLAGDTEQFF
TRBD1	.	TRBV28	TRBJ1-2	17	TGTGCCAGCAGTTCCCACACTCGGACAGGGTCTAACTATGGCTACACCTTC	CASSSHTRTGSNYGYTF
.	.	TRBV9	TRBJ2-4	20	TGTGCCAGCAGCGTAGGAGGGACTCGAGGATCCCGCGGGGCCAAAAACATTCAGTACTTC	CASSVGGTRGSRGAKNIQYF
TRBD2	.	TRBV27	TRBJ2-5	18	TGTGCCAGCAGTTACCGGACTAGCGGGATGCCAAGTCAAGAGACCCAGTACTTC	CASSYRTSGMPSQETQYF
TRBD1	.	TRBV5-1	TRBJ2-1	16	TGCGCCAGCAGCTCCTCCGGGACAGCCCCCTACAATGAGCAGTTCTTC	CASSSSGTAPYNEQFF
TRBD2	few	TRBV7-2	TRBJ2-1	16	TGTGCCAGCAGCCAAGGACTAGCGGGAGGGAGGGATGAGCAGTTCTTC	CASSQGLAGGRDEQFF
.	.	TRBV11-2	TRBJ2-5	13	TGTGCCAGCAGCTTCAGGAGGAGAGAGACCCAGTACTTC	CASSFRRRETQYF
TRBD1	once	TRBV2	TRBJ2-1	15	TGTGCCAGTATCCCGGGACAGGGGATGTACAATGAGCAGTTCTTC	CASIPGQGMYNEQFF
.	.	TRBV21-1	TRBJ2-7	13	TGTGCCAGCAGCTTCGACTTGCTATACGAGCAGTACTTC	CASSFDLLYEQYF
.	.	TRBV28	TRBJ2-2	14	TGTGCCAGCAGTTTGGACTTGAACACCGGGGAGCTGTTTTTT	CASSLDLNTGELFF
TRBD2	.	TRBV28	TRBJ2-7	16	TGTGCCAGCACCCCCTCCGCTAGCGGGGGACTATACGAGCAGTACTTC	CASTPSASGGLYEQYF
.	.	TRBV7-9	TRBJ2-3	15	TGTGCCAGCAGCTATTCCGGACTCGGGTCAGATACGCAGTATTTT	CASSYSGLGSDTQYF
.	.	TRBV11-2	TRBJ1-1	14	TGTGCCAGCAGCTTATCAGGCAGGTCAAGTAAAGCTTTCTTT	CASSLSGRSSKAFF
.	.	TRBV9	TRBJ2-5	13	TGTGCCAGCAGCGGACAGGACTCGGAGACCCAGTACTTC	CASSGQDSETQYF
TRBD1	.	TRBV7-9	TRBJ1-1	16	TGTGCCAGCAGCCCACCGGGACAGGGGCTTGGCACTGAAGCTTTCTTT	CASSPPGQGLGTEAFF
.	many	TRBV5-1	TRBJ2-7	13	TGCGCCAGCAGCTTGGTACTCCAGAGGGAGCAGTACTTC	CASSLVLQREQYF
.	.	TRBV6-1	TRBJ2-2	15	TGTGCCGTCCCAGTTGTGGAGATAAACACCGGGGAGCTGTTTTTT	CAVPVVEINTGELFF
.	.	TRBV19	TRBJ1-1	15	TGTGCCAGTAGGTTTCAGACGGAGAAGAACACTGAAGCTTTCTTT	CASRFQTEKNTEAFF
TRBD1	few	TRBV4-3	TRBJ2-7	14	TGCGCCAGCAGCCAAGCGACAGGGGGCTACGAGCAGTACTTC	CASSQATGGYEQYF
.	.	TRBV19	TRBJ2-1	15	TGTGCCAGTAGTATAGCCCAGGACAGTTCTCATGAGCAGTTCTTC	CASSIAQDSSHEQFF
TRBD1	.	TRBV5-1	TRBJ1-1	17	TGCGCCAGCAGCTTGGCCGGCAGGGGGCAAGGGGACACTGAAGCTTTCTTT	CASSLAGRGQGDTEAFF
TRBD2	.	TRBV10-3	TRBJ2-5	14	TGTGCCATCAGTGAGTCTGTAGCGGGAGAGACCCAGTACTTC	CAISESVAGETQYF